In this sample, the clone carrying this T cell receptor beta chain turned up once. The cohort comprised adults aged roughly 18 to 95 years residing in 24 US areas. Each recovered donor of Cohort 3 presented with two negative PCRs, clearance, or symptom resolution. Per the study methods: Estimates of nucleated cell counts were drawn from the amplification of reference gene primers. Libraries were prepared by immunoSEQ multiplex PCR; TCRdb keeps only in-frame clonotypes and omits some of them. V, J and clone size derive from that table, while D and trimming were established from the DNA sequence. Of around 330,000 clones in the sample, about 89% were seen once. This record belongs to a study of blood T cell repertoires in COVID-19. Study details: There were acute and convalescent COVID-19 samples, and they came from the United States, Italy and Spain.

The CDR3 is made up of 13 amino acids. Deletions cut 3 bases from V and 7 bases from J, with 12 bases between. Germline CDR1 and CDR2: SGHTA and FQGTGA. The source is a woman in her forties who had recovered from COVID-19. V is TRBV7-3 and J is TRBJ1-1; D call uncertain. Sequencing used PBMCs or T cells enriched from blood (not recorded which). The CDR3 region is CASSFSSRSEAFF. CDR3 in DNA: TGTGCCAGCAGCTTTTCTTCTCGGAGTGAAGCTTTCTTT. The full variable domain, in which reference TRBV7-3 and TRBJ1-1 provide the parts outside the CDR3, is GAGVSQTPSNKVTEKGKYVELRCDPISGHTALYWYRQSLGQGPEFLIYFQGTGAADDSGLPNDRFFAVRPEGSVSTLKIQRTERGDSAVYLCASSFSSRSEAFFGQGTRLTVV.